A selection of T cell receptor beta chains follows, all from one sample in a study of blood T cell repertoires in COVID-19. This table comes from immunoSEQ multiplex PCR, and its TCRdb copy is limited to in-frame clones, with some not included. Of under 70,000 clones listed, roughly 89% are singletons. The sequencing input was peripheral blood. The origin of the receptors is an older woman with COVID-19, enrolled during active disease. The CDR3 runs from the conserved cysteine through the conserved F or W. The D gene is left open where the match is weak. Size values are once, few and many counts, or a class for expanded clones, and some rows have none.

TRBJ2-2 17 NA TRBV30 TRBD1 CAWRPFFPGQGGWELFF TGTGCCTGGAGACCCTTTTTCCCGGGACAGGGTGGCTGGGAGCTGTTTTTT
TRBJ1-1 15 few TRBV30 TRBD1 CAWSARTGIFSEAFF TGTGCCTGGAGTGCAAGGACAGGGATTTTTTCTGAAGCTTTCTTT
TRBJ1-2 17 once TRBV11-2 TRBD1 CASSLIGGSRPNYGYTF TGTGCCAGCAGCTTGATAGGGGGCAGCCGTCCTAACTATGGCTACACCTTC
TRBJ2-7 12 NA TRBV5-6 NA CASSLSGVEQYF TGTGCCAGCAGCTTGTCAGGGGTCGAGCAGTACTTC
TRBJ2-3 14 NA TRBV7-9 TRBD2 CASSGTSGRDTQYF TGTGCCAGCAGCGGGACTAGCGGGAGAGATACGCAGTATTTT
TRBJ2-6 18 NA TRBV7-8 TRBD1 CASSLMGQISSGANVLTF TGTGCCAGCAGCTTAATGGGACAGATATCCTCTGGGGCCAACGTCCTGACTTTC
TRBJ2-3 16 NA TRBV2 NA CASSEALGRGADTQYF TGTGCCAGCAGTGAAGCGCTTGGTCGAGGAGCAGATACGCAGTATTTT
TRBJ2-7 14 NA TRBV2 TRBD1 CASRGDRSSYEQYF TGTGCCAGCAGGGGGGACAGGAGCTCCTACGAGCAGTACTTC
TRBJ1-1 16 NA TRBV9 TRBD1 CASSSHEGAGGTEAFF TGTGCCAGCAGCTCCCATGAGGGGGCCGGGGGCACTGAAGCTTTCTTT
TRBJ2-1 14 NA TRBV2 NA CASRGLSSYNEQFF TGTGCCAGCAGGGGCCTTAGCTCCTACAATGAGCAGTTCTTC
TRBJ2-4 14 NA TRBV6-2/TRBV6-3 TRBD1 CASSSDREVNIQYF TGTGCCAGCAGCTCGGACAGGGAAGTAAACATTCAGTACTTC
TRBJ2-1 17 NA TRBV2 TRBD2 CASSEQRARLAGEAQFF TGTGCCAGCAGTGAACAGAGGGCTAGACTAGCGGGAGAGGCGCAGTTCTTC
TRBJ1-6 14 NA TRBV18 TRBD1 CASSTGTGGSPLHF TGTGCCAGCTCAACCGGGACAGGGGGTTCACCCCTCCACTTT
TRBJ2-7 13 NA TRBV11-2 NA CASSFSGTYEQYF TGTGCCAGCAGCTTTTCGGGAACCTACGAGCAGTACTTC
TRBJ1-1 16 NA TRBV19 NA CASRGGRVNMNTEAFF TGTGCCAGTAGAGGCGGCAGGGTAAACATGAACACTGAAGCTTTCTTT
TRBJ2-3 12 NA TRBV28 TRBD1 CASSLRDRVSYF TGTGCCAGCAGTTTAAGGGACAGGGTGTCGTATTTT
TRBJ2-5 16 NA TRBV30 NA CAWSVGLRQGQETQYF TGTGCCTGGAGTGTAGGCCTTCGGCAGGGGCAAGAGACCCAGTACTTC
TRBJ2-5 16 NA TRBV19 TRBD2 CASSPTRQRGGETQYF TGTGCCAGTAGTCCAACCCGACAGCGGGGAGGTGAGACCCAGTACTTC
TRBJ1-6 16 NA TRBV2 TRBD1 CASSSPGQGYNSPLHF TGTGCCAGCAGTTCGCCGGGACAGGGATATAATTCACCCCTCCACTTT
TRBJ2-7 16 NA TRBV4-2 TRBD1 CASSQDWTGGGYEQYF TGTGCCAGCAGCCAAGATTGGACAGGCGGTGGCTACGAGCAGTACTTC
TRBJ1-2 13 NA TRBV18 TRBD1 CASSLRDSYGYTF TGTGCCAGCTCATTACGGGACAGCTATGGCTACACCTTC
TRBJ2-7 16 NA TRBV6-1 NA CASSEGPSGVGYEQYF TGTGCCAGCAGTGAGGGGCCCTCGGGGGTTGGCTACGAGCAGTACTTC
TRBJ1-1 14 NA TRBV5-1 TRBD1 CASSGGQMNTEAFF TGCGCCAGCAGCGGGGGACAGATGAACACTGAAGCTTTCTTT
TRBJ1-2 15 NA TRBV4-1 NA CASSQDSGGNYGYTF TGCGCCAGCAGCCAAGACTCAGGAGGTAACTATGGCTACACCTTC
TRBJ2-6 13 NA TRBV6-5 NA CASRENGANVLTF TGTGCCAGCAGGGAGAATGGGGCCAACGTCCTGACTTTC
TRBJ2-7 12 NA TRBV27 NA CASWSFSYEQYF TGTGCCAGTTGGAGTTTCTCCTACGAGCAGTACTTC
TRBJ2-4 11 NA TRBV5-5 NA CASSLVDIQYF TGTGCCAGCAGCTTGGTAGACATTCAGTACTTC
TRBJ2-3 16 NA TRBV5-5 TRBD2 CASSQGLAISTDTQYF TGTGCCAGCAGCCAAGGACTAGCAATAAGCACAGATACGCAGTATTTT
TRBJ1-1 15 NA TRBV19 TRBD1 CASTGGGTANTEAFF TGTGCCAGTACCGGTGGTGGGACAGCGAACACTGAAGCTTTCTTT
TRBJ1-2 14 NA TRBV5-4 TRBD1 CASSADRTTYGYTF TGTGCCAGCAGCGCGGACAGGACTACCTATGGCTACACCTTC
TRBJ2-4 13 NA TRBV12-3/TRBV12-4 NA CASSLDTPGIQYF TGTGCCAGCAGTTTAGACACCCCAGGGATTCAGTACTTC
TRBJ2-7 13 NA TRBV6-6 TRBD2 CASLAGGSYEQYF TGTGCCAGCCTAGCGGGAGGGTCCTACGAGCAGTACTTC
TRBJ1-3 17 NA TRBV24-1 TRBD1 CATSDPTGEWSGNTIYF TGTGCCACCAGTGACCCGACAGGGGAATGGTCTGGAAACACCATATATTTT
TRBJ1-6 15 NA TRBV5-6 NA CASSLVPRLDSPLHF TGTGCCAGCAGCTTGGTTCCTCGGTTGGATTCACCCCTCCACTTT
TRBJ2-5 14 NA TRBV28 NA CASSLRGVRETQYF TGTGCCAGCAGTTTAAGAGGAGTGAGAGAGACCCAGTACTTC